The clone carrying this TCR beta chain was counted only a few times. Its cognate antigen is unknown. This sample was taken from a study of T-cell memory formation after mild COVID-19. Overall study findings and caveats: Among clones contracting day 15 to 85, CD4/CD8 was balanced, whereas later expanders leaned CD4+. The pre-infection memory compartment contained some responding clones, suggesting cross-reactive memory joined.

TCRdb analysed the 5' RACE reads with MiXCR anew, one entry per CDR3 protein. The sample yields a few hundred thousand distinct CDR3 sequences, approximately 19% seen once. Deletions cut 2 bases from V and 9 bases from J, with 8 bases between. CDR3 size: 13 residues. Germline CDR1 and CDR2: SGHDN and FVKESK. This chain connects TRBV14 to TRBJ1-6, with a possible D match to TRBD1 (5 bases). This sequence originates from a man between 18 and 29 years old who had mild COVID-19 (a few samples of this study predate the infection). Cell type and time point are not known. Source material: PBMCs or a T cell subset sorted from them (not recorded which). CDR3 in amino acids: CASSQQGSSPLHF. The CDR3 region has the DNA TGTGCCAGCAGCCAACAGGGCAGTTCACCCCTCCACTTT.